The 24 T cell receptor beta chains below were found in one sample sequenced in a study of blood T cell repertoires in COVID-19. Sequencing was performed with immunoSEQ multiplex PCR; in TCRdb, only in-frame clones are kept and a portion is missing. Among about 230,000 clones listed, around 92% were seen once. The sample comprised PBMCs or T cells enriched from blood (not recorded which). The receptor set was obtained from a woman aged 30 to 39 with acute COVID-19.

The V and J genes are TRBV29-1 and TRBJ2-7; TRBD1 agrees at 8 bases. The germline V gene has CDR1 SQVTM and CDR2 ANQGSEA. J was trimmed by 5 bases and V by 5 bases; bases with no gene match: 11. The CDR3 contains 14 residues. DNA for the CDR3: TGCAGCGTTAGGTTTGGACAGGGATATGACGAGCAGTACTTC. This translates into CSVRFGQGYDEQYF.

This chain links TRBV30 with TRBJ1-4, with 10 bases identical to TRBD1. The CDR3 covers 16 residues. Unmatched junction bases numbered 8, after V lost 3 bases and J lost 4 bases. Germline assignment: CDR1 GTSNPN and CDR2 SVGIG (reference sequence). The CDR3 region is CAWRRQGAQNNEKLFF. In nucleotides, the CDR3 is TGTGCCTGGAGGAGACAGGGGGCGCAGAATAATGAAAAACTGTTTTTT.

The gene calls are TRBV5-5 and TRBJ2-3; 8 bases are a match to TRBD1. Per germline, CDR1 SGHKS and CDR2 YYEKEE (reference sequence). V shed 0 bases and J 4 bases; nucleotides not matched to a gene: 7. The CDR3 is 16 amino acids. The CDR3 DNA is TGTGCCAGCAGCTTGGCTCCTGCAGGGGGCGCAGATACGCAGTATTTT. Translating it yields CASSLAPAGGADTQYF.

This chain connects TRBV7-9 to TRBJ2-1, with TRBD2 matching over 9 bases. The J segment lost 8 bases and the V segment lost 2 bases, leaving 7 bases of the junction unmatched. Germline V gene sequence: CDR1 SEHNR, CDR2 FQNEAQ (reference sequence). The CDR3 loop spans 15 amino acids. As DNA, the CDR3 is TGTGCCAGCAGCTTATTGGCGGGGGGGCTGGATGAGCAGTTCTTC. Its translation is CASSLLAGGLDEQFF.

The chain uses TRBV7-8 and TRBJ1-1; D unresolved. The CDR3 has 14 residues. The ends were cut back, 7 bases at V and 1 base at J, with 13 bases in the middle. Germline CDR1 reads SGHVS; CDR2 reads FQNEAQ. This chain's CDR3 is CASILTRGNTEAFF. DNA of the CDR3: TGTGCCAGCATCCTGACCCGGGGGAACACTGAAGCTTTCTTT.

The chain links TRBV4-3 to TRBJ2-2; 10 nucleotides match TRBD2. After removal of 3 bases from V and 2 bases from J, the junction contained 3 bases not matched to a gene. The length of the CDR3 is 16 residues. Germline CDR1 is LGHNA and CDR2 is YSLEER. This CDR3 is CASSQRTSGNTGELFF. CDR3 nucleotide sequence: TGCGCCAGCAGCCAGCGGACTAGCGGAAACACCGGGGAGCTGTTTTTT.

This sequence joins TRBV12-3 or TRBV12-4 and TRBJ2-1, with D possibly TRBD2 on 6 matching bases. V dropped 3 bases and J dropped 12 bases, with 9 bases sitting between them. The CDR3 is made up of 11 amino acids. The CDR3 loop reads CASSLGTLQFF. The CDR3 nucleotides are TGTGCCAGCAGTTTGGGGACTCTGCAGTTCTTC.

CDR3 loop: CASSLGGQSLSGNTIYF. The CDR3 DNA reads as TGTGCCAGCAGTTTAGGGGGACAGAGCCTTTCTGGAAACACCATATATTTT. The chain combines TRBV28 with TRBJ1-3, with TRBD1 matching over 7 bases. V lost 2 bases and J lost 1; bases outside the gene matches: 8. The CDR3 loop spans 17 amino acids. Germline V gene data show CDR1 as MDHEN and CDR2 as SYDVKM.

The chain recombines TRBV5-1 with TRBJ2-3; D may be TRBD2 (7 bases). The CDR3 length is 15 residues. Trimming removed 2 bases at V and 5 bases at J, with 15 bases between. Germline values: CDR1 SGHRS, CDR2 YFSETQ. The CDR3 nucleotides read TGCGCCAGCAGCTTTTACGGGGGGCCTGAAGATACGCAGTATTTT. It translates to CASSFYGGPEDTQYF.

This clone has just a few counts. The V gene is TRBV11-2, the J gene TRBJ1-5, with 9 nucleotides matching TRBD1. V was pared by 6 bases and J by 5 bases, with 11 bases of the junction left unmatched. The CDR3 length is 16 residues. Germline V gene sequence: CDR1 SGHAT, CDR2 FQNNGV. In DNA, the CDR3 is TGTGCCAGCAGTTCGCCACAGGGGGCTTGGGATCAGCCCCAGCATTTT. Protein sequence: CASSSPQGAWDQPQHF.

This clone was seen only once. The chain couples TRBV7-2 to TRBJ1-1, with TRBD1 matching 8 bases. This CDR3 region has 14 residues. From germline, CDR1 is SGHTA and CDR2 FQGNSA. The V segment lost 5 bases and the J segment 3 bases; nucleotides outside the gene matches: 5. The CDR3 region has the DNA TGTGCCAGCAGCGTACAGGGGGGGGACACTGAAGCTTTCTTT. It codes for CASSVQGGDTEAFF. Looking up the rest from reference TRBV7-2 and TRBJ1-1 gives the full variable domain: GAGVSQSPSNKVTEKGKDVELRCDPISGHTALYWYRQSLGQGLEFLIYFQGNSAPDKSGLPSDRFSAERTGGSVSTLTIQRTQQEDSAVYLCASSVQGGDTEAFFGQGTRLTVV.

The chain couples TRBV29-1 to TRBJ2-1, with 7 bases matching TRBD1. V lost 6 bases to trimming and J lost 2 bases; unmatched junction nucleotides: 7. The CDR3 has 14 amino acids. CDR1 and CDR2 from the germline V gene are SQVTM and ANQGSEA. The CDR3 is CSVAQGPTYNEQFF. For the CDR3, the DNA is TGCAGCGTCGCACAGGGGCCAACCTACAATGAGCAGTTCTTC.

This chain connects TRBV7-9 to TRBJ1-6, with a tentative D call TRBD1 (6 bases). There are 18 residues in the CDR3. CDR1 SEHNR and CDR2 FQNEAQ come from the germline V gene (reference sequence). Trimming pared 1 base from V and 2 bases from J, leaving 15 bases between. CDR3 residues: CASSLGYREGAYNSPLHF. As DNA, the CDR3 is TGTGCCAGCAGCTTAGGGTACAGGGAGGGCGCCTATAATTCACCCCTCCACTTT.

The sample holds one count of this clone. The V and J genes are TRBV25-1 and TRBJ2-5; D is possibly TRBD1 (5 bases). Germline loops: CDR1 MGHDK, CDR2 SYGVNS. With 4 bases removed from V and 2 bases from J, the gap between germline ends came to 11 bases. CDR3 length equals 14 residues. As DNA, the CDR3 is TGTGCCAGCAGTGTTAGAGACAGACAAGAGACCCAGTACTTC. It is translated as CASSVRDRQETQYF.

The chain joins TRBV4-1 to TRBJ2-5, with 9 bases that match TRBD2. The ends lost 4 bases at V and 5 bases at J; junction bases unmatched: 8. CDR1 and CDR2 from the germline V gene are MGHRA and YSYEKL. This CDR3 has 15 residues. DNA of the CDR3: TGCGCCAGCAGCCCTCCGGGACTAGCTGGGGAGACCCAGTACTTC. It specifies CASSPPGLAGETQYF.

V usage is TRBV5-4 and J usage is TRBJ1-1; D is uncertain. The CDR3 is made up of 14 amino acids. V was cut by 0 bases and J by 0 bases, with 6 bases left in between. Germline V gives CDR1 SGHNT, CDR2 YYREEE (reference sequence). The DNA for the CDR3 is TGTGCCAGCAGCTTGGGGAGTCTGAACACTGAAGCTTTCTTT. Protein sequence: CASSLGSLNTEAFF. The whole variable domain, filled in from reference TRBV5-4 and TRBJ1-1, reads ETGVTQSPTHLIKTRGQQVTLRCSSQSGHNTVSWYQQALGQGPQFIFQYYREEENGRGNFPPRFSGLQFPNYSSELNVNALELDDSALYLCASSLGSLNTEAFFGQGTRLTVV.

In DNA form, the CDR3 reads TGCGCCAGCAGCCAAGAGAGTACGGACTATAGCAATCAGCCCCAGCATTTT. It translates to CASSQESTDYSNQPQHF. The chain uses TRBV4-1 and TRBJ1-5; no reliable D call. This CDR3 contains 17 residues. Germline CDR1 reads MGHRA; CDR2 reads YSYEKL. V was pared by 0 bases and J by 0 bases, with 12 bases between.

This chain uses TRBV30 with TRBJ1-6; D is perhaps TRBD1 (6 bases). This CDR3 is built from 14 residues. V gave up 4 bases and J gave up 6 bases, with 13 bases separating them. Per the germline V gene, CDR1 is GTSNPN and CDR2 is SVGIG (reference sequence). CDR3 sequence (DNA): TGTGCCTGGATGATCGGACAGACTAATTCACCCCTCCACTTT. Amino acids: CAWMIGQTNSPLHF.

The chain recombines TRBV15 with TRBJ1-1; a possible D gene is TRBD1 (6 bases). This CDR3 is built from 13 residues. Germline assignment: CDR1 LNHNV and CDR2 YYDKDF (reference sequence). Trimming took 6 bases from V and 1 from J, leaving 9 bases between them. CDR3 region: CATRKTGNTEAFF. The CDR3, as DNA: TGTGCCACCAGGAAGACAGGGAACACTGAAGCTTTCTTT.

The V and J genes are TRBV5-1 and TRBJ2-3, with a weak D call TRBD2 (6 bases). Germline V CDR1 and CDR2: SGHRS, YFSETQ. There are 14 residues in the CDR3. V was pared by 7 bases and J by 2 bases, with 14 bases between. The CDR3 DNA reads TGCGCCAGCTCTCCAGGACTACCCACAGATACGCAGTATTTT. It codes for CASSPGLPTDTQYF.

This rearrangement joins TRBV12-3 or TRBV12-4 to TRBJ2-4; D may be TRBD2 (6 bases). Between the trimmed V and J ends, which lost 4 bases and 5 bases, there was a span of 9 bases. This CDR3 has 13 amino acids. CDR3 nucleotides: TGTGCCAGCAGTTACGGGACTCAAAACATTCAGTACTTC. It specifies CASSYGTQNIQYF.

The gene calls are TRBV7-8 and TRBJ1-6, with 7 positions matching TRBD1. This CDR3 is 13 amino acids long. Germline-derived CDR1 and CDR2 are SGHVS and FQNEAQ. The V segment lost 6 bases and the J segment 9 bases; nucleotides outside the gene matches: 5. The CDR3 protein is CASRLTGISPLHF. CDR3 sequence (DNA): TGTGCCAGCAGGCTGACAGGGATTTCACCCCTCCACTTT.

CDR3 sequence (DNA): TGCGCCAGCAGCCAAGGACAGGGGGCCCGGCCCCAGCATTTT. The encoded protein is CASSQGQGARPQHF. The J gene is TRBJ1-5, the V gene TRBV4-1, with 10 positions matching TRBD1. CDR3 length: 14 amino acids. The germline V gene has CDR1 MGHRA and CDR2 YSYEKL. V was clipped by 1 base and J by 9 bases; unmatched bases: 3.

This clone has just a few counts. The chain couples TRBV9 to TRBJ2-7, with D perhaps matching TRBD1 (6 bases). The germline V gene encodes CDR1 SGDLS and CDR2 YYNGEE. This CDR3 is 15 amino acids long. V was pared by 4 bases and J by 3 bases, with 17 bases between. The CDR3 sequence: CASSPRQARGYEQYF. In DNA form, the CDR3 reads TGTGCCAGCAGCCCCCGACAGGCCAGAGGCTACGAGCAGTACTTC.